Shown below are 32 T cell receptor beta chains from a single sample sequenced in a study of blood T cells in healthy people across ages. With a J-beta primer mix and a sample-barcoded 5' primer, a second PCR ran roughly 6 to 11 cycles. MiXCR, applied by TCRdb to the 5' RACE reads, yields one record per CDR3 protein. This sample carries approximately 810,000 distinct CDR3 sequences, more than 25% of them seen once, and the ten largest clones take around 16%. Material for sequencing was blood. These receptors all come from a woman at least 80 years old in good health.

At least ten counts were recorded for this clonotype. This sequence joins TRBV29-1 and TRBJ1-1, with D hard to call. The length of the CDR3 is 13 residues. Germline V gene lookup returns CDR1 SQVTM and CDR2 ANQGSEA. The V end was cut by 4 bases, the J end by 0 bases, with 9 bases between. The CDR3: CSVVRPLNTEAFF. The CDR3 DNA reads as TGCAGCGTTGTAAGGCCCTTGAACACTGAAGCTTTCTTT. The full variable domain, with the rest looked up from reference TRBV29-1 and TRBJ1-1, is SAVISQKPSRDICQRGTSLTIQCQVDSQVTMMFWYRQQPGQSLTLIATANQGSEATYESGFVIDKFPISRPNLTFSTLTVSNMSPEDSSIYLCSVVRPLNTEAFFGQGTRLTVV.

This clonotype appeared many times. The chain joins TRBV11-3 to TRBJ2-1, with 7 positions matching TRBD1. Germline lookup yields CDR1 SGHNT and CDR2 YENEEA. V shed 5 bases, J shed 7 bases, and the junction held 5 bases outside the gene matches. The CDR3 is 13 amino acids. CDR3 residues: CASSPDRVNEQFF. The CDR3 DNA is TGTGCCAGCAGCCCCGACAGGGTTAATGAGCAGTTCTTC.

Many counts were recorded for this clonotype. The V call is TRBV10-2, the J call TRBJ1-5; the D is unclear. This CDR3 has 14 amino acids. Trimming cost V 7 bases and J 0 bases, with 10 bases left between them. Germline CDR1 WSHSY, CDR2 SAAADI. CDR3 DNA sequence: TGCGCCAGCACCGACCAATATAGCAATCAGCCCCAGCATTTT. This encodes CASTDQYSNQPQHF.

This clonotype was detected many times. The chain couples TRBV5-4 to TRBJ1-2; D is ambiguous. The CDR3 is made up of 12 amino acids. Between the trimmed V and J ends, which lost 5 bases and 3 bases, there was a span of 8 bases. Germline V gives CDR1 SGHNT, CDR2 YYREEE (reference sequence). CDR3 region: CASSPYDYGYTF. The CDR3 DNA reads as TGTGCCAGCAGTCCTTATGACTATGGCTACACCTTC.

The genes are TRBV11-2 and TRBJ1-5; D is unresolved. The germline V gene encodes CDR1 SGHAT and CDR2 FQNNGV. Between the trimmed V and J ends, which lost 4 bases and 4 bases, there was a span of 11 bases. The CDR3 length is 14 residues. CDR3 nucleotides: TGTGCCAGCAGCTCCACAAGGTTGAATCAGCCCCAGCATTTT. Translation gives CASSSTRLNQPQHF. Together with reference TRBV11-2 and TRBJ1-5, the CDR3 gives the full variable domain: EAGVAQSPRYKIIEKRQSVAFWCNPISGHATLYWYQQILGQGPKLLIQFQNNGVVDDSQLPKDRFSAERLKGVDSTLKIQPAKLEDSAVYLCASSSTRLNQPQHFGDGTRLSIL.

This chain joins TRBV4-1 and TRBJ1-4; D is ambiguous. This CDR3 has 15 amino acids. Germline values: CDR1 MGHRA, CDR2 YSYEKL. V lost 0 bases and J lost 4, with 9 bases in between. The CDR3 loop reads CASSQDDQYNEKLFF. The CDR3 DNA reads as TGCGCCAGCAGCCAAGATGACCAGTATAATGAAAAACTGTTTTTT.

In regard to this clonotype: A read error may be the cause here, since a much bigger clone is one base away. The gene calls are TRBV14 and TRBJ2-1, with D uncertain. This CDR3 has 15 residues. The germline gives CDR1 SGHDN, CDR2 FVKESK. With 1 base removed from V and 13 bases from J, the gap between germline ends came to 20 bases. The CDR3 here is CASSQVLTFQETQFF. The CDR3 nucleotides are TGTGCCAGCAGCCAAGTTTTGACCTTCCAAGAGACCCAGTTCTTC. The complete variable domain, with remaining parts taken from reference TRBV14 and TRBJ2-1, reads EAGVTQFPSHSVIEKGQTVTLRCDPISGHDNLYWYRRVMGKEIKFLLHFVKESKQDESGMPNNRFLAERTGGTYSTLKVQPAELEDSGVYFCASSQVLTFQETQFFGPGTRLTVL.

The chain combines TRBV12-3 or TRBV12-4 with TRBJ1-2; D gene unclear. The CDR3 contains 13 residues. Trimming pared 2 bases from V and 5 bases from J, leaving 9 bases between. CDR3 in amino acids: CASSLLLRYGYTF. The CDR3 DNA sequence: TGTGCCAGCAGTTTACTCTTACGGTATGGCTACACCTTC.

This clonotype was counted many times. This sequence joins TRBV7-2 and TRBJ2-3; 13 nucleotides agree with TRBD2. V was clipped by 1 base and J by 13 bases; unmatched bases: 8. CDR1 is SGHTA, CDR2 FQGNSA, per germline. This CDR3 contains 15 residues. The DNA of the CDR3 is TGTGCCAGCAGCTTAGGGGGGACTAGCGGGGTCTATGAGTATTTT. Residues: CASSLGGTSGVYEYF. The entire variable domain, with the rest obtained from reference TRBV7-2 and TRBJ2-3, is as follows: GAGVSQSPSNKVTEKGKDVELRCDPISGHTALYWYRQSLGQGLEFLIYFQGNSAPDKSGLPSDRFSAERTGGSVSTLTIQRTQQEDSAVYLCASSLGGTSGVYEYFGPGTRLTVL.

The chain recombines TRBV6-2 or TRBV6-3 with TRBJ2-5; TRBD2 agrees at 15 bases. V trimming: 5 bases; J trimming: 1 base; junction bases outside the gene matches: 8. Germline values: CDR1 MNHEY, CDR2 SVGEGT. The CDR3 length is 18 residues. The CDR3 DNA sequence: TGTGCCAGCAGTAAAGGACTAGCGGGGGGGCTACCCCAAGAGACCCAGTACTTC. It encodes CASSKGLAGGLPQETQYF.

This clonotype was detected ten times or more. V gene TRBV18 combines with J gene TRBJ2-7; D not resolved. This CDR3 comprises 14 residues. With 0 bases removed from V and 4 bases from J, the gap between germline ends came to 10 bases. Germline values: CDR1 KGHSH, CDR2 LQKENI. CDR3 loop: CASSPPSLSYEQYF. CDR3 in DNA: TGTGCCAGCTCACCACCCTCCCTATCTTACGAGCAGTACTTC.

This clonotype came up many times. J is TRBJ1-2 and V is TRBV5-1, with 8 bases identical to TRBD1. J lost 4 bases, V lost 1 base, and 9 bases had no gene match. CDR1 is SGHRS, CDR2 YFSETQ, per germline. The CDR3 contains 16 residues. The CDR3 sequence: CASSLNVLGTGYGYTF. CDR3 coding DNA: TGCGCCAGCAGCTTGAACGTCCTGGGGACAGGCTATGGCTACACCTTC.

Many counts were recorded for this clonotype. The rearrangement uses TRBV5-1 and TRBJ1-1; perhaps TRBD1 as D (5 bases). CDR3 length equals 15 residues. V was trimmed by 3 bases and J by 1 base, leaving 13 bases between them. Germline V gene sequence: CDR1 SGHRS, CDR2 YFSETQ. CDR3 sequence reads: CASSYGGTENTEAFF. The CDR3, as DNA: TGCGCCAGCAGCTACGGCGGGACCGAGAACACTGAAGCTTTCTTT.

The chain couples TRBV20-1 to TRBJ1-1, with D hard to call. CDR3 size: 13 residues. Looked up from germline, CDR1 is DFQATT and CDR2 is SNEGSKA (reference sequence). Trimming removed 5 bases at V and 4 bases at J, with 14 bases between. This CDR3 is CSARSTVSTEAFF. In DNA form, the CDR3 reads TGCAGTGCTCGATCAACAGTGAGCACTGAAGCTTTCTTT.

V and J are TRBV11-2 and TRBJ2-1; 15 nucleotides align to TRBD2. Germline CDR1 is SGHAT and CDR2 is FQNNGV. The CDR3 spans 14 residues. V shed 5 bases and J 10 bases; nucleotides not matched to a gene: 3. The CDR3 here is CASSQGLAGGEQFF. In nucleotides, the CDR3 is TGTGCCAGCAGCCAAGGACTAGCGGGGGGGGAGCAGTTCTTC.

This clonotype was counted once. V and J are TRBV7-2 and TRBJ2-5; D remains ambiguous. CDR3 length equals 13 residues. Germline V gene lookup returns CDR1 SGHTA and CDR2 FQGNSA. V lost 5 bases and J lost 5, with 12 bases in between. DNA for the CDR3: TGTGCCAGCAGCGGGCCGAATGCGGAGACCCAGTACTTC. Translation: CASSGPNAETQYF.

For this clonotype: Being one base from a much bigger clone, this may be a read error. This chain connects TRBV18 to TRBJ1-5; no definite D call. Germline loops: CDR1 KGHSH, CDR2 LQKENI. The CDR3 has 13 amino acids. V lost 5 bases to trimming and J lost 4 bases, with 9 bases between them. This chain's CDR3 is CASSSQRNQPQHF. The CDR3 bases are TGTGCCAGCTCATCGCAAAGGAATCAGCCCCAGCATTTT.

The chain uses TRBV6-6 and TRBJ2-4; D not certain. The end of the DNA aligns better with TRBJ2-7, so the J call may be wrong. This CDR3 spans 13 amino acids. Germline V gene lookup returns CDR1 MNHNY and CDR2 SVGAGI (reference sequence). The CDR3 nucleotides read TGTGCCAGCAGTTACCCGAGAGTTTACGAGCAGTACTTC. Protein sequence: CASSYPRVYEQYF.

There are many counts of this clonotype. V gene TRBV12-3 or TRBV12-4 combines with J gene TRBJ2-1; 13 bases map to TRBD2. This CDR3 is built from 14 residues. V was clipped by 6 bases and J by 8 bases; unmatched bases: 4. The CDR3 loop is CASRLAGGYDEQFF. Written as DNA, the CDR3 is TGTGCCAGCAGACTAGCGGGGGGGTACGATGAGCAGTTCTTC.

V gene TRBV10-1 combines with J gene TRBJ2-5; D is unresolved. The V gene lost 0 bases and the J gene lost 1 base, with 9 bases spanning the gap. CDR1 is WNHNN, CDR2 SYGVQD, per germline (reference sequence). This CDR3 comprises 15 residues. The CDR3 nucleotides are TGCGCCAGCAGTGAGTCGGGCCTCGCCCAAGAGACCCAGTACTTC. Translated: CASSESGLAQETQYF.

As for this clonotype: One end of the junction is discordant with germline, which a read error may explain. CDR3 region: CASSPGQGAGLEQETQFF. The CDR3 bases are TGCGCCAGCAGCCCTGGACAGGGGGCCGGGTTGGAGCAAGAGACCCAGTTCTTC. The genes are TRBV7-2 and TRBJ2-5; 11 bases match TRBD1. The tail of the sequence fits TRBJ2-1 better, so the J call may be wrong. CDR3 size: 18 residues. Germline V CDR1 and CDR2: SGHTA, FQGNSA.

This chain connects TRBV4-2 to TRBJ2-1; 13 nucleotides line up with TRBD2. Trimming took 8 bases from V and 9 from J; bases not matched to a gene: 7. Germline V gives CDR1 LGHNA, CDR2 YNFKEQ. This CDR3 has 14 residues. The CDR3 sequence: CASSGTSGTIEQFF. The DNA for the CDR3 is TGTGCCAGCTCCGGGACTAGCGGGACTATTGAGCAGTTCTTC.

This clonotype was detected only once. One base away lies a much larger clone, so this may be a sequencing read error. The chain carries TRBV11-2 and TRBJ1-5; 9 nucleotides agree with TRBD1. Germline lookup yields CDR1 SGHAT and CDR2 FQNNGV. CDR3 length: 17 amino acids. The CDR3, as DNA: TGTGCCAGCGGCTTAGGAGCCGGGACAGGGATCCCACAGCCCCAGCATTTT. It yields the protein CASGLGAGTGIPQPQHF.

This clonotype has a handful of counts. The CDR3 here is CASSQDWRGPNYGYTF. The CDR3 DNA is TGCGCCAGCAGCCAAGATTGGAGGGGCCCTAACTATGGCTACACCTTC. The chain is built from TRBV4-3 and TRBJ1-2; TRBD1 might be the D (5 bases). V was cut by 0 bases and J by 0 bases, with 11 bases left in between. There are 16 residues in the CDR3. Germline CDR1 and CDR2: LGHNA and YSLEER.

At least ten counts were recorded for this clonotype. The chain employs TRBV6-6 and TRBJ1-5; 7 bases agree with TRBD1. The CDR3 spans 15 residues. Germline V CDR1 and CDR2: MNHNY, SVGAGI (reference sequence). The V segment lost 8 bases and the J segment 1 base; nucleotides outside the gene matches: 8. Written as DNA, the CDR3 is TGTGCCAGCGCCGTTGACAGGGCAAGCAATCAGCCCCAGCATTTT. It codes for CASAVDRASNQPQHF.

The chain uses TRBV5-1 and TRBJ2-3, with D possibly being TRBD1 (5 bases). The CDR3 contains 16 residues. CDR1 is SGHRS and CDR2 is YFSETQ in the germline V gene. V was clipped by 0 bases and J by 2 bases, with 13 bases between them. The CDR3 is CASSLARASNTDTQYF. In DNA, the CDR3 is TGCGCCAGCAGCTTGGCCAGGGCCTCAAACACAGATACGCAGTATTTT.

This clonotype was seen at least ten times. V is TRBV6-2 or TRBV6-3 and J is TRBJ2-1, with 7 bases identical to TRBD2. J lost 2 bases, V lost 2 bases, and 9 bases had no gene match. The CDR3 has 17 residues. CDR1 is MNHEY, CDR2 SVGEGT, per germline. The CDR3 here is CASSYQSLRGAYNEQFF. DNA of the CDR3: TGTGCCAGCAGTTACCAATCCTTACGGGGGGCCTACAATGAGCAGTTCTTC.

This clonotype was observed at least ten times. As DNA, the CDR3 is TGTGCCACCAGCAGAGATCATCTAGCGGGCTCCTACAATGAGCAGTTCTTC. Protein sequence: CATSRDHLAGSYNEQFF. This chain links TRBV15 with TRBJ2-1; TRBD2 matches 8 bases. V shed 0 bases and J 0 bases; nucleotides not matched to a gene: 4. Germline V CDR1 and CDR2: LNHNV, YYDKDF (reference sequence). CDR3 length: 17 residues.

The chain joins TRBV6-2 or TRBV6-3 to TRBJ1-1; 8 bases fit TRBD1. The germline CDR1 and CDR2 sequences are MNHEY and SVGEGT. This CDR3 region has 12 residues. The V segment lost 5 bases and the J segment 11 bases; nucleotides outside the gene matches: 7. The DNA of the CDR3 is TGTGCCAGCAGTCAATACAGGGGGAAGGCTTTCTTT. It specifies CASSQYRGKAFF.

This clonotype was observed at least ten times. The chain couples TRBV5-1 to TRBJ1-1, with unresolved D. V was cut by 0 bases and J by 1 base, with 10 bases left in between. The V gene's germline CDR1 is SGHRS and CDR2 YFSETQ. This CDR3 has 15 amino acids. Here the CDR3 DNA reads TGCGCCAGCAGCTTGGCCGTACAGAGGAACACTGAAGCTTTCTTT. Translating gives CASSLAVQRNTEAFF.

The genes are TRBV18 and TRBJ1-6, with D possibly TRBD1 on 6 matching bases. The CDR3 is 15 amino acids. Looked up from germline, CDR1 is KGHSH and CDR2 is LQKENI. V shed 3 bases and J shed 7 bases, with 13 bases lying between them. Here the CDR3 DNA reads TGTGCCAGCTCACCCGGGACAATCCAGAATTCACCCCTCCACTTT. The encoded protein is CASSPGTIQNSPLHF.

This clonotype was seen many times. This chain links TRBV20-1 with TRBJ2-1; a weak D match, TRBD1 (6 bases). The V gene's germline CDR1 is DFQATT and CDR2 SNEGSKA (reference sequence). The V end was cut by 5 bases, the J end by 0 bases, with 11 bases between. The CDR3 sequence is 14 residues long. The CDR3 region is CSAFDRSSYNEQFF. Here the CDR3 DNA reads TGCAGTGCTTTCGACAGGAGCTCCTACAATGAGCAGTTCTTC.